This T cell receptor beta chain was sequenced in a study of cytomegalovirus exposure and HLA in healthy donors. General observations from the study: In vitro checks showed that a few CMV-associated chains really do target CMV antigens. It was around 160 TCR beta chains that were listed as cytomegalovirus-associated. That first-cohort TCR clusters tended to co-occur in the roughly 130 validation repertoires was found in a later analysis.

The donors formed part of the approximately 110-subject validation cohort, distinct from the approximately 670-subject first cohort. This clone was seen more than once but under ten times. What it binds is not known. V gave up 1 base and J gave up 4 bases; unmatched junction bases: 12. This CDR3 region has 17 residues. Germline CDR1 reads LGHNA; CDR2 reads YNFKEQ. The data were produced by immunoSEQ multiplex PCR, yet TCRdb's version contains in-frame clones alone and is incomplete. Here the sample spans more than 110,000 clones, almost 85% being singletons. This TCR derives from a woman in her twenties or thirties in good health and CMV-seronegative. Sequencing was done on a sample of PBMCs. The chain combines TRBV4-2 with TRBJ2-7, with 8 bases that match TRBD2. CDR3: CASSQAATAGVGYEQYF. CDR3 sequence (DNA): TGTGCCAGCAGCCAAGCCGCAACAGCGGGAGTAGGTTACGAGCAGTACTTC.